This entry lists 6 T cell receptor beta chains sequenced from one sample in a study of T cells in Graves' hyperthyroidism and ophthalmopathy. Authors of the study amplified TCR beta CDR3 regions from RNA transcripts. A set of HTBI primers served as the primers for a first-round RT-PCR of the TCR CDR3. One entry per CDR3 protein results from TCRdb running MiXCR on the multiplex PCR reads. The data hold about 700,000 distinct CDR3 sequences, with 11% to 15% observed a single time. The sample was blood. The receptors derive from a woman aged 18-30 years with Graves' hyperthyroidism.

V is TRBV6-2 or TRBV6-3 and J is TRBJ2-2; the D is unclear. V gave up 3 bases and J gave up 6 bases, with 11 bases separating them. Germline CDR1 reads MNHEY; CDR2 reads SVGEGT. This CDR3 comprises 14 residues. The CDR3 DNA sequence: TGTGCCAGCAGTTATTTGCAGGACCCCGGGGAGCTGTTTTTT. It codes for CASSYLQDPGELFF.

The rearrangement joins TRBV6-1 to TRBJ2-1; TRBD2 matches 10 bases. V dropped 4 bases and J dropped 7; count of bases not matched to a gene: 10. Germline V gives CDR1 MNHNS, CDR2 SASEGT. This CDR3 is 16 amino acids long. The CDR3 sequence: CASSALGTSGKNEQFF. CDR3 DNA sequence: TGTGCCAGCAGTGCCCTAGGCACTAGCGGGAAAAATGAGCAGTTCTTC.

The rearrangement uses TRBV7-9 and TRBJ1-4, with D hard to call. The ends were cut back, 4 bases at V and 10 bases at J, with 19 bases in the middle. The length of the CDR3 is 15 residues. CDR1 is SEHNR and CDR2 is FQNEAQ in the germline V gene (reference sequence). The CDR3 region is CASSSPKSVRGKLFF. The CDR3 bases are TGTGCCAGCAGCTCTCCTAAGTCAGTCCGGGGAAAACTGTTTTTT. Looking up the rest from reference TRBV7-9 and TRBJ1-4 gives the full variable domain: DTGVSQNPRHKITKRGQNVTFRCDPISEHNRLYWYRQTLGQGPEFLTYFQNEAQLEKSRLLSDRFSAERPKGSFSTLEIQRTEQGDSAMYLCASSSPKSVRGKLFFGSGTQLSVL.

This clonotype was seen a few times. The V and J genes are TRBV19 and TRBJ1-5; 7 bases fit TRBD1. In germline, CDR1 is LNHDA, CDR2 SQIVND (reference sequence). The V and J ends lost 3 bases and 0 bases, in that order; junction bases with no gene match: 23. The CDR3 has 22 amino acids. CDR3 protein: CASSMAVRLGTEKGFSNQPQHF. The CDR3, as DNA: TGTGCCAGTAGTATGGCGGTTAGACTAGGGACAGAGAAAGGATTTAGCAATCAGCCCCAGCATTTT. Full variable domain (missing parts from reference TRBV19 and TRBJ1-5): DGGITQSPKYLFRKEGQNVTLSCEQNLNHDAMYWYRQDPGQGLRLIYYSQIVNDFQKGDIAEGYSVSREKKESFPLTVTSAQKNPTAFYLCASSMAVRLGTEKGFSNQPQHFGDGTRLSIL.

In its sample, this clonotype was seen a few times. The chain uses TRBV6-5 and TRBJ1-1; D remains ambiguous. This CDR3 comprises 14 residues. The germline V gene has CDR1 MNHEY and CDR2 SVGAGI. Trimming left V 0 bases short and J 0 bases short, with 5 bases between. The CDR3 sequence: CASSYSSVNTEAFF. The CDR3 DNA reads TGTGCCAGCAGTTACTCGAGTGTGAACACTGAAGCTTTCTTT.

This clonotype appeared a few times. The gene calls are TRBV29-1 and TRBJ2-7; 9 positions agree with TRBD1. Trimming cost V 4 bases and J 1 base; bases outside gene matches: 5. The CDR3 is 14 amino acids. Germline loops: CDR1 SQVTM, CDR2 ANQGSEA. The CDR3 protein is CSVVRGQGSYEQYF. The CDR3, as DNA: TGCAGCGTTGTCAGAGGACAGGGGTCCTACGAGCAGTACTTC.